The rows below give T cell receptor beta chains drawn from one sample of a study of blood T cell repertoires in COVID-19. Assay: immunoSEQ multiplex PCR; the TCRdb copy retains only in-frame clones and omits some. This table holds about 200,000 clones, over 80% found once. Sequenced material: peripheral blood. All receptors derive from a man aged 35 to 55 with acute or convalescent COVID-19. The CDR3 runs from the conserved cysteine through the conserved F or W. A D gene is named only where the DNA matches it firmly. Clone size is stated in some rows and not others, as once, few, many or a class when expanded.

clone size	D gene	V gene	CDR3 length	J gene	CDR3 DNA	CDR3 protein
-	TRBD2	TRBV4-1	18	TRBJ2-1	TGCGCCAGCAGCCAACAAAGACGGACTAGCGGGAGCAGGGATGAGCAGTTCTTC	CASSQQRRTSGSRDEQFF
once	TRBD2	TRBV4-2	16	TRBJ2-7	TGTGCCAGCAGCCAAGCAACCGGGACTAGCGTCGTCGAGCAGTACTTC	CASSQATGTSVVEQYF
-	TRBD1	TRBV19	19	TRBJ1-5	TGTGCCAGTAGTTCATTGGGGACAGGGGGATTGAGGGGCAATCAGCCCCAGCATTTT	CASSSLGTGGLRGNQPQHF
-	TRBD2	TRBV2	16	TRBJ2-1	TGTGCCAGCAGTGATTCCGGTGGCGGGAGGTCTTGGGAACAGTTCTTC	CASSDSGGGRSWEQFF
-	-	TRBV19	14	TRBJ2-7	TGTGCCAGTAGTCCTGGAGGGAGCTCCTACGAGCAGTACTTC	CASSPGGSSYEQYF
once	-	TRBV19	13	TRBJ1-6	TGTGCCAGTACCCAGGCCCAAGATTCACCCCTCCACTTT	CASTQAQDSPLHF
-	TRBD2	TRBV4-2	16	TRBJ2-2	TGTGCCAGCAGCCCACGGTCTAGCGGGAGGCCCGGGGAGCTGTTTTTT	CASSPRSSGRPGELFF
-	-	TRBV29-1	14	TRBJ1-1	TGCAGCGTTCAAGAGGGAGCCCGGGGCACTGAAGCTTTCTTT	CSVQEGARGTEAFF
-	-	TRBV10-3	13	TRBJ1-1	TGTGCCATCAGCCTCCCAGGGGACACTGAAGCTTTCTTT	CAISLPGDTEAFF
-	TRBD1	TRBV5-1	14	TRBJ2-7	TGCGCCACCCAGACCGGGACAGGGGGCGGAGAGCAGTACTTC	CATQTGTGGGEQYF
-	-	TRBV7-2	11	TRBJ2-7	TGTGCCAGCAGCTTTAACTACGAGCAGTACTTC	CASSFNYEQYF
-	TRBD2	TRBV7-8	18	TRBJ2-7	TGTGCCAGCAGCTCCCTAATTCTAACTAGCGGAATAACCTACGAGCAGTACTTC	CASSSLILTSGITYEQYF
few	TRBD1	TRBV27	14	TRBJ2-4	TGTGCCAGCAGCCCGAGGGACAGGGAAAACATTCAGTACTTC	CASSPRDRENIQYF
-	-	TRBV6-5	13	TRBJ1-2	TGTGCCAGCAGTTCGGAGGGCGGGTATGGCTACACCTTC	CASSSEGGYGYTF
once	TRBD1	TRBV6-5	15	TRBJ1-4	TGTGCCAGCATGACAGGGTCATCAACTAATGAAAAACTGTTTTTT	CASMTGSSTNEKLFF
-	-	TRBV2	11	TRBJ1-2	TGTGCCAGCACTGGGAGGAATGGCTACACCTTC	CASTGRNGYTF
-	-	TRBV6-5	14	TRBJ1-2	TGTGCCAGCAGCAGAATCCAAGCTAACTATGGCTACACCTTC	CASSRIQANYGYTF
once	-	TRBV27	15	TRBJ2-5	TGTGCCAGCAGTTCTGCGGGGAGTGGGGTAGAGACCCAGTACTTC	CASSSAGSGVETQYF
once	TRBD1	TRBV11-2	16	TRBJ1-1	TGTGCCAGCAGCTTAATTAGGGACAGGGGGCCGTTGAATGCTTTCTTT	CASSLIRDRGPLNAFF
-	TRBD1	TRBV7-9	12	TRBJ2-7	TGTGCCAGCAGCCCCGGGACAGGCGAGCAGTACTTC	CASSPGTGEQYF
-	-	TRBV18	13	TRBJ1-2	TGTGCCAGCTCGCCGACAGCTAACTATGGCTACACCTTC	CASSPTANYGYTF
-	-	TRBV27	15	TRBJ1-1	TGTGCCAGCAGTATAAAGACACCAGAGTCGTCTGAAGCTTTCTTT	CASSIKTPESSEAFF
-	TRBD2	TRBV7-2	17	TRBJ2-1	TGTGCCAGCAGCAAAAGAACCGGGACTAGAGAAACCAATGAGCAGTTCTTC	CASSKRTGTRETNEQFF
-	-	TRBV12-1	19	TRBJ2-5	TGTGCCAGCAGTCCCTCCGGGACTAGCGGGAGAGGGGTCCAAGAGACCCAGTACTTC	CASSPSGTSGRGVQETQYF
-	TRBD2	TRBV11-3	16	TRBJ2-3	TGTGCCAGCAGCCGCCGTGGGACTAGCGGCACAGATACGCAGTATTTT	CASSRRGTSGTDTQYF
-	-	TRBV9	17	TRBJ1-2	TGTGCCAGCAGCGTAGACCCGGCAAGGGGATGGGTCTATGGCTACACCTTC	CASSVDPARGWVYGYTF
-	TRBD2	TRBV6-5	14	TRBJ2-7	TGTGCCAGCAGTTACGGGACTAGGGCCTACGAGCAGTACTTC	CASSYGTRAYEQYF
few	-	TRBV21-1	12	TRBJ1-3	TGTGCCCCAGACAGGGGGGAAAACACCATATATTTT	CAPDRGENTIYF
-	TRBD1	TRBV6-2/TRBV6-3	17	TRBJ2-7	TGTGCCAGCAGTTACCCGGACAGGGGAAGGGTCTCCTACGAGCAGTACTTC	CASSYPDRGRVSYEQYF
-	TRBD2	TRBV4-1	16	TRBJ2-1	TGCGCCAGCAGCCAAGGGCACAGTAGCGGGACCCATGAGCAGTTCTTC	CASSQGHSSGTHEQFF
-	-	TRBV5-6	15	TRBJ1-5	TGTGCCAGCAGCGTCAAGACGGGTAGCAATCAGCCCCAGCATTTT	CASSVKTGSNQPQHF
-	TRBD2	TRBV7-6	15	TRBJ2-1	TGTGCCAGCAGCTACCGGGACTACGCCTACAATGAGCAGTTCTTC	CASSYRDYAYNEQFF
-	TRBD1	TRBV28	15	TRBJ1-1	TGTGCCAGCAGTTTAGGGACAGGGGCGGTTACTGAAGCTTTCTTT	CASSLGTGAVTEAFF
-	-	TRBV2	14	TRBJ1-6	TGTGCCAGCAGATTCCTGACAGATAATTCACCCCTCCACTTT	CASRFLTDNSPLHF
-	-	TRBV6-4	15	TRBJ2-3	TGTGCCAGCAGTGACCGGGCGGGTAGCACAGATACGCAGTATTTT	CASSDRAGSTDTQYF
-	-	TRBV9	16	TRBJ2-2	TGTGCCAGCAGCGTAGGAGGCGCAGGGTCCACCGGGGAGCTGTTTTTT	CASSVGGAGSTGELFF
-	-	TRBV7-2	17	TRBJ2-2	TGTGCCAGCAGCTTAGGCCCTAGAGAAGCGAACACCGGGGAGCTGTTTTTT	CASSLGPREANTGELFF
-	-	TRBV7-2	15	TRBJ1-1	TGTGCCAGCATCTCCCACGGCAGGATGAACACTGAAGCTTTCTTT	CASISHGRMNTEAFF
-	-	TRBV11-2	13	TRBJ1-1	TGTGCCAGCAGCTTGGAGAGGAACACTGAAGCTTTCTTT	CASSLERNTEAFF
-	-	TRBV10-3	11	TRBJ1-2	TGTGCCATCAGTGACAGGGGAGGCTACACCTTC	CAISDRGGYTF
-	-	TRBV7-2	14	TRBJ2-1	TGTGCCAGCCGGCGGGACTCCTCCTACAATGAGCAGTTCTTC	CASRRDSSYNEQFF
-	-	TRBV13	14	TRBJ1-2	TGTGCCAGCAGCATCAGGGGAATGAGGGAGGGCTACACCTTC	CASSIRGMREGYTF
-	TRBD1	TRBV3-1/TRBV3-2	13	TRBJ2-7	TGTGCCAGCAGAACCGGGACAGGGGGCGAGCAGTACTTC	CASRTGTGGEQYF
-	TRBD2	TRBV6-5	16	TRBJ2-7	TGTGCCAGCAGTTACTCGGGACTAGCGGCCTCCTACGAGCAGTACTTC	CASSYSGLAASYEQYF
-	-	TRBV10-3	15	TRBJ1-2	TGTGCCATCAGTGAGCCCGAGGCAGGGGTGGGTGGCTACACCTTC	CAISEPEAGVGGYTF
-	-	TRBV18	15	TRBJ1-3	TGTGCCAGCTCACCACCGTCCGGGACAAAGAACACCATATATTTT	CASSPPSGTKNTIYF